The text below deals with one T cell receptor beta chain. Possible read error: a much larger clone is one base away. The V gene's germline CDR1 is MNHEY and CDR2 SVGAGI. The CDR3 spans 13 residues. RNA was extracted from bulk tissue without any cell sorting. Three rounds of nested PCR, following a modified ARM-PCR protocol, produced the TCRbeta library. TCRdb re-analysed the multiplex PCR reads in MiXCR, keeping a single row per CDR3 protein. The repertoire includes about 93,000 distinct CDR3 sequences, roughly 66% of them detected once, and about a sixth sits in the top ten. The data are from a study of tumor and adjacent non-tumor tissue in lung cancer.

This sequence joins TRBV6-5 and TRBJ1-1, with no clear D. The TCR was taken from a man aged 55 to 70 with non-small cell lung cancer. The source material was lung tumor tissue. The CDR3 DNA is TGTGCCAGCAGTTACCTGGGGAACACTGGAGCTTTCTTT. This gives the protein CASSYLGNTGAFF.